The rows below give T cell receptor beta chains drawn from one sample of a study of cytomegalovirus exposure and HLA in healthy donors. Sequenced by immunoSEQ multiplex PCR; TCRdb stores in-frame clones only, minus some. This sample yields about 140,000 clones, of which less than 85% are seen a single time; roughly 8.8% belongs to the top ten. Sequencing was done on a sample of PBMCs. Receptors originate from a woman between 45 and 65 years old in good health and CMV-seropositive. Each CDR3 is given with its conserved first and last residue. Each record gives: clone size, V gene, D gene, CDR3 length, J gene, CDR3 protein, CDR3 DNA. The D gene is left open where the match is weak. A clone size is listed for some rows: how often the clone was seen (once, few, many), or a class if it is expanded.

few	TRBV11-2	NA	14	TRBJ1-3	CASSRGISGNTIYF	TGTGCCAGCAGCAGGGGAATCTCGGGAAACACCATATATTTT
NA	TRBV18	TRBD1	14	TRBJ1-2	CASSPRGTDYGYTF	TGTGCCAGCTCACCACGGGGGACAGACTATGGCTACACCTTC
NA	TRBV7-3	NA	13	TRBJ2-1	CASSFFQGNEQFF	TGTGCCAGCAGCTTCTTCCAGGGGAATGAGCAGTTCTTC
NA	TRBV6-1	NA	14	TRBJ1-1	CASSVQGMGTEAFF	TGTGCCAGCAGTGTCCAGGGGATGGGCACTGAAGCTTTCTTT
NA	TRBV11-3	NA	18	TRBJ2-1	CASSLVGSRGQVYNEQFF	TGTGCCAGCAGCTTAGTTGGTTCCAGGGGACAAGTTTACAATGAGCAGTTCTTC
NA	TRBV28	NA	13	TRBJ2-7	CASTQGGDYEQYF	TGTGCCAGCACCCAGGGTGGGGACTACGAGCAGTACTTC
NA	TRBV9	NA	13	TRBJ2-1	CASSVQGGNEQFF	TGTGCCAGCAGCGTACAGGGAGGAAATGAGCAGTTCTTC
NA	TRBV4-1	TRBD2	16	TRBJ2-3	CASSLLAGPYPDTQYF	TGCGCCAGCAGCCTTCTAGCGGGGCCTTATCCCGATACGCAGTATTTT
NA	TRBV5-5	TRBD2	14	TRBJ2-7	CASSLAGGSYEQYF	TGTGCCAGCAGCTTAGCGGGGGGCTCCTACGAGCAGTACTTC
NA	TRBV5-1	TRBD2	16	TRBJ2-5	CASSLEAGGQRETQYF	TGCGCCAGCAGCTTGGAGGCGGGGGGGCAACGAGAGACCCAGTACTTC
NA	TRBV6-4	NA	17	TRBJ1-4	CASSDGPTRVSNEKLFF	TGTGCCAGCAGTGACGGCCCAACCAGGGTTTCTAATGAAAAACTGTTTTTT
NA	TRBV6-5	NA	13	TRBJ1-1	CASSPSGGTEAFF	TGTGCCAGCAGCCCTAGTGGGGGGACTGAAGCTTTCTTT
NA	TRBV9	NA	14	TRBJ2-2	CASSGGGHTGELFF	TGTGCCAGCAGCGGGGGGGGGCATACCGGGGAGCTGTTTTTT
NA	TRBV6-5	TRBD1	15	TRBJ2-5	CASRTGQGHQETQYF	TGTGCCAGCAGAACGGGACAGGGGCACCAAGAGACCCAGTACTTC
NA	TRBV6-5	NA	15	TRBJ1-5	CASSYTGTSNQPQHF	TGTGCCAGCAGTTACACAGGGACTAGCAATCAGCCCCAGCATTTT
once	TRBV7-8	TRBD1	16	TRBJ1-5	CASSLGLGQGNQPQHF	TGTGCCAGCAGCTTAGGTTTGGGACAGGGCAATCAGCCCCAGCATTTT
NA	TRBV6-1	TRBD2	16	TRBJ2-5	CASSEYLAGGAETQYF	TGTGCCAGCAGTGAATATCTAGCGGGGGGGGCAGAGACCCAGTACTTC
NA	TRBV6-6	NA	14	TRBJ2-3	CASSYGRGIDTQYF	TGTGCCAGCAGTTATGGGCGGGGTATCGATACGCAGTATTTT
NA	TRBV5-1	NA	15	TRBJ2-7	CASAPSAGAAYEQYF	TGCGCCAGCGCACCGTCGGCGGGGGCAGCCTACGAGCAGTACTTC
once	TRBV7-3	TRBD2	15	TRBJ2-1	CASSQTGTNLNEQFF	TGTGCCAGCAGTCAGACCGGGACTAACCTCAATGAGCAGTTCTTC
few	TRBV29-1	NA	14	TRBJ1-5	CSVEDGSGNQPQHF	TGCAGCGTTGAAGATGGGAGCGGAAATCAGCCCCAGCATTTT
NA	TRBV6-4	NA	13	TRBJ2-7	CASSVTPFYEQYF	TGTGCCAGCAGCGTGACACCCTTCTACGAGCAGTACTTC
NA	TRBV2	NA	14	TRBJ2-2	CASSGNRAAGELFF	TGTGCCAGCAGTGGTAACAGGGCTGCCGGGGAGCTGTTTTTT
NA	TRBV18	TRBD2	15	TRBJ2-7	CASSPRTSGDYEQYF	TGTGCCAGCTCACCAAGGACTAGCGGGGACTACGAGCAGTACTTC
NA	TRBV11-2	TRBD1	14	TRBJ1-4	CASSLGTGNEKLFF	TGTGCCAGCAGCTTGGGGACAGGGAATGAAAAACTGTTTTTT
NA	TRBV20-1	NA	11	TRBJ2-7	CSASPGYEQYF	TGCAGTGCTAGCCCCGGCTACGAGCAGTACTTC
NA	TRBV28	TRBD2	15	TRBJ2-7	CASSLSTSRNYEQYF	TGTGCCAGCAGTTTATCGACTAGCAGAAACTACGAGCAGTACTTC
few	TRBV7-9	TRBD1	15	TRBJ1-6	CASSPGTDKGSPLHF	TGTGCCAGCAGCCCCGGGACAGATAAGGGTTCACCCCTCCACTTT
NA	TRBV28	NA	17	TRBJ2-3	CATGQPHGRGGTDTQYF	TGTGCCACGGGACAGCCCCACGGGCGGGGTGGCACAGATACGCAGTATTTT
NA	TRBV7-9	TRBD1	14	TRBJ1-3	CASSWTGGGNTIYF	TGTGCCAGCAGCTGGACAGGGGGAGGAAACACCATATATTTT
NA	TRBV28	TRBD1	11	TRBJ2-7	CASRGTGWQYF	TGTGCCAGCAGGGGGACAGGGTGGCAGTACTTC
NA	TRBV30	NA	13	TRBJ1-2	CAWGENLNYGYTF	TGTGCCTGGGGGGAGAACCTTAACTATGGCTACACCTTC
NA	TRBV7-8	NA	11	TRBJ2-7	CASSPAREQYF	TGTGCCAGCAGCCCAGCGCGAGAGCAGTACTTC
NA	TRBV7-2	TRBD1	14	TRBJ2-7	CASSLADRGYEQYF	TGTGCCAGCAGCTTAGCGGACAGGGGGTACGAGCAGTACTTC
NA	TRBV2	NA	16	TRBJ1-5	CASTSQGSRSNQPQHF	TGTGCCAGCACCTCGCAGGGGAGCAGGAGCAATCAGCCCCAGCATTTT
few	TRBV7-9	NA	13	TRBJ1-2	CASSFGESGGYTF	TGTGCCAGCAGCTTTGGGGAGTCGGGCGGCTACACCTTC
once	TRBV28	TRBD1	21	TRBJ1-6	CASSFPPPGTGARDYNSPLHF	TGTGCCAGCAGTTTCCCACCCCCCGGGACAGGGGCGAGAGATTATAATTCACCCCTCCACTTT
NA	TRBV30	TRBD1	14	TRBJ2-1	CAWSTGTEDDEQFF	TGTGCCTGGAGTACCGGGACAGAAGACGATGAGCAGTTCTTC
NA	TRBV7-8	NA	12	TRBJ1-1	CASSLDGGEAFF	TGTGCCAGCAGCTTAGATGGGGGCGAAGCTTTCTTT
NA	TRBV18	NA	13	TRBJ2-7	CASSQGVYYEQYF	TGTGCCAGCTCACAGGGAGTCTACTACGAGCAGTACTTC
once	TRBV7-2	TRBD1	13	TRBJ2-5	CASSLQGEETQYF	TGTGCCAGCAGCTTACAGGGGGAAGAGACCCAGTACTTC
few	TRBV11-3	NA	15	TRBJ2-3	CASSTRRGSGDTQYF	TGTGCCAGCAGCACCCGACGGGGAAGCGGCGATACGCAGTATTTT
few	TRBV15	NA	18	TRBJ2-6	CATSRDTGPLREANVLTF	TGTGCCACCAGCAGAGATACCGGGCCCCTGAGGGAGGCCAACGTCCTGACTTTC